Listed here are 4 T cell receptor beta chains from one sample, sequenced in a study of blood T cell repertoires in COVID-19. Assay used: immunoSEQ multiplex PCR; TCRdb lists only in-frame clones, some missing. The repertoire holds around 100,000 clones, around 92% seen once, with approximately 5.8% in the top ten. Sequencing was carried out using peripheral blood. The receptors stem from a man aged 45-60 years with active COVID-19.

The V gene is TRBV3-1 (or the pseudogene TRBV3-2), the J gene TRBJ2-6; 8 nucleotides align to TRBD1. Germline trimming cut 3 bases from V and 0 bases from J; bases unmatched to any gene: 13. The CDR3 contains 20 residues. Germline lookup yields CDR1 LGHDT and CDR2 YNNKEL (reference sequence). Written as DNA, the CDR3 is TGTGCCAGCAGCCACTCTGGACAGGGAATAAGACGCTCTGGGGCCAACGTCCTGACTTTC. This gives the protein CASSHSGQGIRRSGANVLTF.

Remarks on this clone: Other DNA sequences in the same sample also yield this CDR3. Written as DNA, the CDR3 is TGTGCCAGTAGTTCCGGGATTTCCTACGAGCAGTACTTC. This codes for CASSSGISYEQYF. V usage is TRBV19 and J usage is TRBJ2-7; tentative D call: TRBD2 (5 bases). The germline V and J ends were trimmed by 5 bases and 1 base, with 9 bases remaining between them. The CDR3 length is 13 residues. CDR1 LNHDA and CDR2 SQIVND come from the germline V gene (reference sequence).

The chain carries TRBV5-4 and TRBJ2-5, with 7 bases that match TRBD2. Germline CDR1 is SGHNT and CDR2 is YYREEE (reference sequence). The V segment lost 5 bases and the J segment 4 bases; nucleotides outside the gene matches: 5. The CDR3 is 13 amino acids. CDR3: CASSIAGGETQYF. The CDR3 DNA reads TGTGCCAGCAGTATAGCGGGCGGAGAGACCCAGTACTTC. Based on the CDR3 plus reference TRBV5-4 and TRBJ2-5, the full variable domain is ETGVTQSPTHLIKTRGQQVTLRCSSQSGHNTVSWYQQALGQGPQFIFQYYREEENGRGNFPPRFSGLQFPNYSSELNVNALELDDSALYLCASSIAGGETQYFGPGTRLLVL.

V usage is TRBV4-1 and J usage is TRBJ2-6; the D gene is possibly TRBD1 (5 bases). Germline V gives CDR1 MGHRA, CDR2 YSYEKL. CDR3 size: 18 residues. The V gene lost 4 bases and the J gene lost 0 bases, with 16 bases spanning the gap. This CDR3 reads CASSPFPDTFSGANVLTF. The CDR3 nucleotides are TGCGCCAGCAGCCCTTTTCCGGACACTTTCTCTGGGGCCAACGTCCTGACTTTC.